This TCR beta chain was obtained from a study of shared T cell receptors in the human thymus. A single count supports this clone. Trimming shortened V by 0 bases and J by 4 bases, and 23 bases separated the two germline ends. In germline, CDR1 is LGHNA, CDR2 YSLEER. The CDR3 runs to 19 residues. Libraries were prepared by immunoSEQ multiplex PCR; TCRdb keeps only in-frame clonotypes and omits some of them. Found here are hundreds of thousands of clones, about 95% of them singletons; the top ten hold roughly 0.02%. Sequences were obtained from thymocytes. The V gene is TRBV4-3, the J gene TRBJ2-3; D unresolved. This TCR was sampled from a human donor. CDR3 region: CASSQDTTGPLRRADTQYF. The DNA of the CDR3 is TGCGCCAGCAGCCAAGATACTACGGGTCCCCTCCGTCGCGCAGATACGCAGTATTTT.